Below are 20 T cell receptor beta chains sequenced from a single sample in a study of blood T cell repertoires in COVID-19 (TCRdb year 2020). Library preparation was by the immunoSEQ multiplex PCR assay. Not all clones reach the TCRdb copy of this immuneACCESS table, which keeps in-frame sequences only. Checked studies attribute under half of the gap to unresolved V genes and leave the rest unexplained. Counted in this sample were 65,000 to 75,000 clones; about 91% of them appeared once. The ten largest clones take up 4.5% to 5% of the sample. Input material: peripheral blood. The receptors originated from a woman between 45 and 65 years old with active COVID-19.

V usage is TRBV4-1 and J usage is TRBJ1-2; a weak D match, TRBD1 (5 bases). This CDR3 comprises 15 residues. With 0 bases removed from V and 4 bases from J, the gap between germline ends came to 12 bases. CDR1 is MGHRA, CDR2 YSYEKL, per germline. The CDR3 loop reads CASSQEGTSGYGYTF. The CDR3 nucleotides read TGCGCCAGCAGCCAAGAAGGGACTTCAGGCTATGGCTACACCTTC.

The genes are TRBV2 and TRBJ2-2, with 7 bases identical to TRBD2. The V segment lost 7 bases and the J segment 1 base; nucleotides outside the gene matches: 6. CDR1 is SNHLY, CDR2 FYNNEI, per germline. The CDR3 sequence is 15 residues long. This chain's CDR3 is CASTSGRRNTGELFF. For the CDR3, the DNA is TGTGCCAGCACTAGCGGCCGGAGGAACACCGGGGAGCTGTTTTTT.

The chain's CDR3 is CASSQDLPGSGDTQYF. As DNA, the CDR3 is TGTGCCAGCAGCCAAGATCTTCCGGGATCGGGAGATACGCAGTATTTT. The rearrangement joins TRBV14 to TRBJ2-3; a weak D match, TRBD2 (5 bases). Germline V lookup: CDR1 SGHDN, CDR2 FVKESK. Trimming took off 0 bases at V and 5 bases at J, with 15 bases between the two ends. The CDR3 covers 16 residues. Full variable domain (outside the CDR3, taken from reference TRBV14 and TRBJ2-3): EAGVTQFPSHSVIEKGQTVTLRCDPISGHDNLYWYRRVMGKEIKFLLHFVKESKQDESGMPNNRFLAERTGGTYSTLKVQPAELEDSGVYFCASSQDLPGSGDTQYFGPGTRLTVL.

The gene calls are TRBV2 and TRBJ2-2; tentatively, D is TRBD1 (6 bases). The germline V and J ends were trimmed by 6 bases and 6 bases, with 17 bases remaining between them. This CDR3 comprises 15 residues. Germline-derived CDR1 and CDR2 are SNHLY and FYNNEI. The CDR3 protein is CASRSGQTISGELFF. The CDR3 coding sequence is TGTGCCAGCAGATCCGGACAGACCATATCCGGGGAGCTGTTTTTT.

The table lists this clone with a few counts. The gene calls are TRBV9 and TRBJ2-5, with 7 bases aligning to TRBD2. V shed 4 bases, J shed 4 bases, and the junction held 7 bases outside the gene matches. Germline V gene data show CDR1 as SGDLS and CDR2 as YYNGEE. The CDR3 is 14 amino acids. The CDR3 region has the DNA TGTGCCAGCAGCCCAAGCGGGGCACTAGAGACCCAGTACTTC. Translated, it gives CASSPSGALETQYF. Full variable domain (missing parts from reference TRBV9 and TRBJ2-5): DSGVTQTPKHLITATGQRVTLRCSPRSGDLSVYWYQQSLDQGLQFLIQYYNGEERAKGNILERFSAQQFPDLHSELNLSSLELGDSALYFCASSPSGALETQYFGPGTRLLVL.

This chain joins TRBV5-1 and TRBJ1-3, with unresolved D. Germline-derived CDR1 and CDR2 are SGHRS and YFSETQ. V gave up 1 base and J gave up 2 bases, with 16 bases separating them. The CDR3 has 17 amino acids. In DNA form, the CDR3 reads TGCGCCAGCAGCTTGTACGACGCGGGTGGGACTGGAAACACCATATATTTT. Protein product: CASSLYDAGGTGNTIYF.

The rearrangement uses TRBV10-1 and TRBJ2-1, with TRBD1 matching over 10 bases. Germline assignment: CDR1 WNHNN and CDR2 SYGVQD (reference sequence). V dropped 6 bases and J dropped 5; count of bases not matched to a gene: 7. The CDR3 extends over 15 amino acids. CDR3 in DNA: TGCGCCAGCAGCGTCGGGACAGGGGAAAACAATGAGCAGTTCTTC. It yields the protein CASSVGTGENNEQFF.

V usage is TRBV19 and J usage is TRBJ2-7; 8 nucleotides agree with TRBD1. From germline, CDR1 is LNHDA and CDR2 SQIVND (reference sequence). After removal of 8 bases from V and 1 base from J, the junction contained 10 bases not matched to a gene. This CDR3 spans 15 amino acids. Here the CDR3 reads CASGTGQGGSYEQYF. The CDR3 DNA reads as TGTGCCAGTGGAACTGGACAGGGTGGGTCCTACGAGCAGTACTTC.

This clone was detected once. The J gene is TRBJ2-3, the V gene TRBV29-1; the match to TRBD1 covers 8 bases. There are 11 residues in the CDR3. The germline V gene encodes CDR1 SQVTM and CDR2 ANQGSEA. The trim removed 6 bases at V and 10 bases at J, leaving 6 bases unmatched. Here the CDR3 reads CSVERTGPQYF. In DNA form, the CDR3 reads TGCAGCGTCGAACGGACAGGGCCGCAGTATTTT.

The chain uses TRBV7-3 and TRBJ2-3; 10 bases fit TRBD1. Unmatched junction bases numbered 12, after V lost 0 bases and J lost 0 bases. Germline V gene lookup returns CDR1 SGHTA and CDR2 FQGTGA. This CDR3 has 20 residues. The CDR3 DNA follows: TGTGCCAGCAGCTTAACCGGGGGACGACAGGGGGCCTCAAGCACAGATACGCAGTATTTT. This encodes CASSLTGGRQGASSTDTQYF.

V gene TRBV7-2 combines with J gene TRBJ2-7, with 13 bases aligning to TRBD2. Per germline, CDR1 SGHTA and CDR2 FQGNSA. V gave up 5 bases and J gave up 5 bases; unmatched junction bases: 9. CDR3 size: 16 residues. The CDR3 sequence is CASSPGLAGVIDEQYF. The CDR3, as DNA: TGTGCCAGCAGCCCTGGACTAGCGGGAGTTATAGACGAGCAGTACTTC.

V usage is TRBV7-8 and J usage is TRBJ2-3, with 7 bases identical to TRBD2. CDR1 and CDR2 (germline): SGHVS, FQNEAQ. V lost 5 bases, J lost 1 base, and 12 bases stayed unmatched. The CDR3 sequence is 17 residues long. The CDR3: CASSRRFQSGGTDTQYF. The DNA for the CDR3 is TGTGCCAGCAGCCGACGCTTTCAAAGCGGGGGCACAGATACGCAGTATTTT.

Here the CDR3 DNA reads TGTGCCAGCGGGTGGGCAGTCAATCAGCCCCAGCATTTT. Translation gives CASGWAVNQPQHF. This chain uses TRBV2 with TRBJ1-5, with unresolved D. Germline values: CDR1 SNHLY, CDR2 FYNNEI. The V end lost 8 bases, the J end lost 3 bases, and 11 bases lay between the germline ends. The CDR3 sequence is 13 residues long.

The sample holds a few counts of this clone. This chain connects TRBV19 to TRBJ1-2; no reliable D call. Trimming cost V 3 bases and J 8 bases, with 19 bases left between them. CDR3 length: 15 residues. Germline assignment: CDR1 LNHDA and CDR2 SQIVND (reference sequence). The CDR3 is CASSMTGYGLRGYTF. DNA for the CDR3: TGTGCCAGTAGTATGACCGGTTACGGGTTGAGAGGCTACACCTTC.

V and J are TRBV18 and TRBJ2-5, with 8 nucleotides matching TRBD2. CDR1 and CDR2 (germline): KGHSH, LQKENI. Trimming cost V 3 bases and J 5 bases; bases outside gene matches: 5. This CDR3 contains 14 residues. For the CDR3, the DNA is TGTGCCAGCTCACCCGGGACTAGTACCGAGACCCAGTACTTC. Translated, it gives CASSPGTSTETQYF.

The rearrangement joins TRBV10-3 to TRBJ2-7; TRBD1 agrees at 9 bases. V dropped 6 bases and J dropped 5; count of bases not matched to a gene: 14. The CDR3 is 16 residues long. Germline assignment: CDR1 ENHRY and CDR2 SYGVKD. The chain's CDR3 is CAIRENTGGSGNEQYF. In DNA, the CDR3 is TGTGCCATCAGGGAGAACACAGGGGGCTCTGGAAACGAGCAGTACTTC.

V and J are TRBV25-1 and TRBJ1-2, with D unresolved. Germline values: CDR1 MGHDK, CDR2 SYGVNS. Trimming pared 4 bases from V and 6 bases from J, leaving 12 bases between. CDR3 size: 13 residues. CDR3 amino acids: CASSANAGNGYTF. The DNA of the CDR3 is TGTGCCAGCAGTGCCAACGCGGGGAATGGCTACACCTTC.

This clone was detected only once. The chain carries TRBV18 and TRBJ2-7; the D gene is possibly TRBD2 (6 bases). This CDR3 is built from 13 residues. V lost 3 bases and J lost 2, with 8 bases in between. Germline V gene lookup returns CDR1 KGHSH and CDR2 LQKENI. The CDR3 nucleotides are TGTGCCAGCTCACCCCGGGAGACCTACGAGCAGTACTTC. This sequence encodes CASSPRETYEQYF. Variable domain in full (rest from reference TRBV18 and TRBJ2-7): NAGVMQNPRHLVRRRGQEARLRCSPMKGHSHVYWYRQLPEEGLKFMVYLQKENIIDESGMPKERFSAEFPKEGPSILRIQQVVRGDSAAYFCASSPRETYEQYFGPGTRLTVT.

The chain joins TRBV20-1 to TRBJ1-5; 10 bases are shared with TRBD1. The CDR3 is made up of 17 amino acids. With 3 bases clipped from V and 1 base from J, the junction kept 9 bases outside the gene matches. Germline V lookup: CDR1 DFQATT, CDR2 SNEGSKA (reference sequence). The CDR3 coding sequence is TGCAGTGCTAGTTCGGGACAGGGGTCGTGGAGCAATCAGCCCCAGCATTTT. Residues: CSASSGQGSWSNQPQHF.

The chain combines TRBV27 with TRBJ2-7; 7 bases agree with TRBD2. The J segment lost 2 bases and the V segment lost 3 bases, leaving 10 bases of the junction unmatched. The CDR3 extends over 16 amino acids. CDR1 and CDR2 from the germline V gene are MNHEY and SMNVEV (reference sequence). As DNA, the CDR3 is TGTGCCAGCAGTTTGGGATCGAGCGGGACCGCCTACGAGCAGTACTTC. Its translation is CASSLGSSGTAYEQYF.